One sample yielded the 27 T cell receptor beta chains listed below, sequenced in a study of shared clonotypes between healthy human individuals. TCRdb's table, derived via immunoSEQ multiplex PCR, lists solely in-frame clones and lacks some. The data contain 550,000 to 850,000 clones, 72% of them singletons. Sequenced material: memory CD4+ T cells sorted from blood. The subset: CD45RA-negative fraction. These receptors were collected from a woman aged 25-40 years in good health.

The J gene is TRBJ2-3, the V gene TRBV9; 8 nucleotides align to TRBD1. From germline, CDR1 is SGDLS and CDR2 YYNGEE. The CDR3 length is 15 residues. V lost 3 bases, J lost 3 bases, and 6 bases stayed unmatched. DNA of the CDR3: TGTGCCAGCAGCGCCCGACAGGGGATGACAGATACGCAGTATTTT. It is translated as CASSARQGMTDTQYF.

The gene calls are TRBV19 and TRBJ2-5; no clear D gene. Trimming shortened V by 3 bases and J by 1 base, and 9 bases separated the two germline ends. This CDR3 spans 14 amino acids. Per germline, CDR1 LNHDA and CDR2 SQIVND (reference sequence). The CDR3 nucleotides read TGTGCCAGTAGTATGATGGGTACCCAAGAGACCCAGTACTTC. This sequence encodes CASSMMGTQETQYF.

The V call is TRBV6-1, the J call TRBJ2-3, with D tentatively TRBD1 (6 bases). Trimming removed 4 bases from V and 2 bases from J, with 13 bases in between. The CDR3 is 15 amino acids. Per the germline V gene, CDR1 is MNHNS and CDR2 is SASEGT. CDR3 loop: CASSVSGGLTDTQYF. In nucleotides, the CDR3 is TGTGCCAGCAGTGTTTCTGGGGGCCTCACAGATACGCAGTATTTT.

This clone was observed once. The rearrangement joins TRBV27 to TRBJ2-7; 8 bases are a match to TRBD1. This CDR3 has 13 amino acids. After removal of 8 bases from V and 1 base from J, the junction contained 4 bases not matched to a gene. Germline V gene sequence: CDR1 MNHEY, CDR2 SMNVEV (reference sequence). CDR3 loop: CASGGTGSYEQYF. The CDR3 DNA is TGTGCCAGCGGGGGGACAGGTTCCTACGAGCAGTACTTC.

J is TRBJ2-7 and V is TRBV7-2, with D possibly called TRBD1 or TRBD2 (5 bases each). This CDR3 spans 14 amino acids. The germline V gene encodes CDR1 SGHTA and CDR2 FQGNSA. The V end was cut by 4 bases, the J end by 2 bases, with 12 bases between. The CDR3 loop reads CASSSATGPYEQYF. CDR3 in DNA: TGTGCCAGCAGCTCAGCGACGGGACCCTACGAGCAGTACTTC.

The chain links TRBV5-1 to TRBJ2-5; TRBD2 agrees at 11 bases. The CDR3 length is 19 residues. V lost 4 bases, J lost 4 bases, and 18 bases stayed unmatched. Per the germline V gene, CDR1 is SGHRS and CDR2 is YFSETQ. The CDR3 spells CASSNARGISGRAGETQYF. Here the CDR3 DNA reads TGCGCCAGCAGCAACGCCAGGGGAATTAGCGGGAGGGCCGGAGAGACCCAGTACTTC.

V is TRBV5-5 and J is TRBJ1-2, with D possibly being TRBD1 (6 bases). The CDR3 has 14 residues. CDR1 and CDR2 (germline): SGHKS, YYEKEE (reference sequence). The V end was cut by 0 bases, the J end by 7 bases, with 13 bases between. CDR3 DNA: TGTGCCAGCAGCTTGGGCGCGGGGGCGGCTGGCTACACCTTC. It is translated as CASSLGAGAAGYTF.

The chain has TRBV6-5 and TRBJ2-7, with TRBD2 matching 10 bases. The CDR3 spans 15 residues. V gave up 7 bases and J gave up 6 bases; unmatched junction bases: 12. Germline V CDR1 and CDR2: MNHEY, SVGAGI. The CDR3 bases are TGTGCCAGCACCCGACTTCTAGCGGGAGAAAGCGAGCAGTACTTC. Amino acids: CASTRLLAGESEQYF.

Only one count was recorded for this clone. The chain employs TRBV27 and TRBJ2-7; 12 bases are shared with TRBD1. The CDR3 has 15 amino acids. CDR1 MNHEY and CDR2 SMNVEV come from the germline V gene (reference sequence). After removal of 2 bases from V and 4 bases from J, the junction contained 3 bases not matched to a gene. In DNA form, the CDR3 reads TGTGCCAGCAGTTTAATGGGACAGGGGGCTTACGAGCAGTACTTC. The encoded protein is CASSLMGQGAYEQYF.

The V and J genes are TRBV28 and TRBJ2-5; 10 positions match TRBD1. The V and J ends lost 5 bases and 5 bases, in that order; junction bases with no gene match: 8. This CDR3 has 15 amino acids. The germline V gene encodes CDR1 MDHEN and CDR2 SYDVKM. In nucleotides, the CDR3 is TGTGCCAGCAGTGCCCCGGGACAGGGGTTGGAGACCCAGTACTTC. Protein: CASSAPGQGLETQYF.

The V and J genes are TRBV27 and TRBJ2-3; D is undetermined. There are 17 residues in the CDR3. CDR1 is MNHEY, CDR2 SMNVEV, per germline (reference sequence). Trimming shortened V by 3 bases and J by 0 bases, and 16 bases separated the two germline ends. CDR3 in DNA: TGTGCCAGCAGTTTTGAAATCAGTAGTCTGAGCACAGATACGCAGTATTTT. Its translation: CASSFEISSLSTDTQYF.

This clone occurred many times. The chain links TRBV28 to TRBJ2-3; 9 nucleotides agree with TRBD2. The CDR3 runs 17 residues. Trimming removed 6 bases from V and 2 bases from J; junction bases left unmatched: 12. CDR1 and CDR2 from the germline V gene are MDHEN and SYDVKM. The CDR3 sequence is CASSLPVGGRDTDTQYF. CDR3 DNA: TGTGCCAGCAGCCTACCTGTCGGCGGGAGGGACACAGATACGCAGTATTTT.

The rearrangement links TRBV28 to TRBJ2-7; maybe TRBD2 (5 bases). The CDR3 contains 11 residues. Between the trimmed V and J ends, which lost 9 bases and 3 bases, there was a span of 9 bases. CDR1 is MDHEN, CDR2 SYDVKM, per germline. CDR3 DNA: TGTGCCAGTCGAGGGAACTACGAGCAGTACTTC. This encodes CASRGNYEQYF.

The rearrangement links TRBV7-2 to TRBJ2-3, with D possibly matching TRBD2 (5 bases). The CDR3 contains 16 residues. In germline, CDR1 is SGHTA, CDR2 FQGNSA. V gave up 0 bases and J gave up 3 bases, with 13 bases separating them. The CDR3 sequence is CASSLARLGDTDTQYF. The CDR3, as DNA: TGTGCCAGCAGCTTAGCGCGGCTCGGGGATACAGATACGCAGTATTTT.

This clone showed up just once. The chain joins TRBV7-2 to TRBJ2-3; 8 nucleotides line up with TRBD1. CDR1 and CDR2 (germline): SGHTA, FQGNSA. J lost 5 bases, V lost 6 bases, and 13 bases had no gene match. The length of the CDR3 is 16 residues. The CDR3 region has the DNA TGTGCCAGCAGGGGACGGGGCAGGGGGCAGGGAGATACGCAGTATTTT. This codes for CASRGRGRGQGDTQYF.

This clone was observed at least ten times. The chain uses TRBV19 and TRBJ2-5; 12 bases line up with TRBD1. CDR1 is LNHDA and CDR2 is SQIVND in the germline V gene (reference sequence). The junction had 11 bases not matched to a gene; V was cut back by 10 bases and J by 5 bases. This CDR3 spans 15 amino acids. The CDR3: CATQFGTGGMETQYF. CDR3 nucleotides: TGTGCCACACAATTCGGGACAGGGGGCATGGAGACCCAGTACTTC.

V is TRBV27 and J is TRBJ2-1; 9 nucleotides match TRBD2. Trimming took 4 bases from V and 2 from J; bases not matched to a gene: 6. CDR3 length: 16 amino acids. Germline CDR1 is MNHEY and CDR2 is SMNVEV (reference sequence). This CDR3 is CASSSLGLAPYNEQFF. The CDR3 DNA reads as TGTGCCAGCAGTTCCTTAGGACTAGCGCCCTACAATGAGCAGTTCTTC.

The rearrangement links TRBV28 to TRBJ1-2; weak D call: TRBD1 (5 bases). Germline V gene sequence: CDR1 MDHEN, CDR2 SYDVKM. The CDR3 sequence is 14 residues long. The V end lost 7 bases, the J end lost 4 bases, and 16 bases lay between the germline ends. CDR3 in amino acids: CASNPQGSIYGYTF. CDR3 sequence (DNA): TGTGCCAGCAATCCTCAGGGTTCTATCTATGGCTACACCTTC.

This chain links TRBV11-3 with TRBJ2-7; D assignment may be TRBD1 or TRBD2 (5 bases each). The germline V gene has CDR1 SGHNT and CDR2 YENEEA. Trimming took off 2 bases at V and 1 base at J, with 9 bases between the two ends. The CDR3 length is 14 residues. The DNA of the CDR3 is TGTGCCAGCAGCTTAATGAGGGGATCCTACGAGCAGTACTTC. It translates to CASSLMRGSYEQYF.

The CDR3 region is CASSLAQRLAGSYEQYF. CDR3 coding DNA: TGCGCCAGCAGCTTGGCCCAGAGACTAGCGGGATCCTACGAGCAGTACTTC. V usage is TRBV5-1 and J usage is TRBJ2-7; 11 nucleotides line up with TRBD2. This CDR3 has 17 amino acids. The germline V gene encodes CDR1 SGHRS and CDR2 YFSETQ. Trimming removed 0 bases from V and 1 base from J; junction bases left unmatched: 6.

J is TRBJ1-5 and V is TRBV19; possibly TRBD1 for D (5 bases). Germline-derived CDR1 and CDR2 are LNHDA and SQIVND (reference sequence). Trimming left V 5 bases short and J 6 bases short, with 20 bases between. The CDR3 spans 16 residues. DNA for the CDR3: TGTGCCAGTAGTTCCCGAGGGCAGGGTTACAGTCAGCCCCAGCATTTT. It codes for CASSSRGQGYSQPQHF. Variable domain in full (rest from reference TRBV19 and TRBJ1-5): DGGITQSPKYLFRKEGQNVTLSCEQNLNHDAMYWYRQDPGQGLRLIYYSQIVNDFQKGDIAEGYSVSREKKESFPLTVTSAQKNPTAFYLCASSSRGQGYSQPQHFGDGTRLSIL.

Concerning this clone: The same CDR3 also results from other DNA sequences found in this sample. The chain has TRBV6-5 and TRBJ2-7; 8 bases agree with TRBD2. The germline CDR1 and CDR2 sequences are MNHEY and SVGAGI. The CDR3 is 14 amino acids. Trimming cost V 2 bases and J 3 bases; bases outside gene matches: 3. As DNA, the CDR3 is TGTGCCAGCAGTTACGGACTAGCCAACTACGAGCAGTACTTC. Translation: CASSYGLANYEQYF.

The genes are TRBV19 and TRBJ1-1; TRBD1 matches 7 bases. Germline CDR1 LNHDA, CDR2 SQIVND (reference sequence). This CDR3 comprises 11 residues. Trimming removed 10 bases from V and 6 bases from J; junction bases left unmatched: 5. DNA of the CDR3: TGTGCCACCGACAGGGTGTCTGAAGCTTTCTTT. Amino acids: CATDRVSEAFF.

With respect to this clone: In the same sample, other DNA sequences code for this CDR3. The chain has TRBV28 and TRBJ1-4; D possibly corresponds to TRBD1 (5 bases). The CDR3 consists of 12 residues. Trimming pared 8 bases from V and 1 base from J, leaving 5 bases between. The germline V gene encodes CDR1 MDHEN and CDR2 SYDVKM. The CDR3 reads CASQGTNEKLFF. CDR3 nucleotide sequence: TGTGCCAGCCAGGGAACTAATGAAAAACTGTTTTTT.

The chain combines TRBV18 with TRBJ2-1; 8 positions match TRBD1. The CDR3 contains 16 residues. The V segment lost 0 bases and the J segment 7 bases; nucleotides outside the gene matches: 8. CDR1 KGHSH and CDR2 LQKENI come from the germline V gene. CDR3 DNA: TGTGCCAGCTCACCACCCAACAGGGGGATAGGGAATGAGCAGTTCTTC. Its translation is CASSPPNRGIGNEQFF.

The CDR3 is CASSWTSGSSADTQYF. Here the CDR3 DNA reads TGTGCCAGCAGCTGGACTAGCGGGAGCTCGGCAGATACGCAGTATTTT. The chain combines TRBV5-4 with TRBJ2-3, with 13 bases matching TRBD2. The CDR3 length is 16 residues. The junction had 5 bases not matched to a gene; V was cut back by 3 bases and J by 4 bases. Germline CDR1 reads SGHNT; CDR2 reads YYREEE (reference sequence).

The gene calls are TRBV27 and TRBJ1-4; 7 positions match TRBD1. The CDR3 runs 14 residues. V lost 6 bases and J lost 8; bases outside the gene matches: 9. Germline loops: CDR1 MNHEY, CDR2 SMNVEV (reference sequence). CDR3 amino acids: CASRRGGAGEKLFF. The CDR3 region has the DNA TGTGCCAGCAGGCGAGGGGGCGCGGGCGAAAAACTGTTTTTT. The full variable domain, rest sourced from reference TRBV27 and TRBJ1-4, is EAQVTQNPRYLITVTGKKLTVTCSQNMNHEYMSWYRQDPGLGLRQIYYSMNVEVTDKGDVPEGYKVSRKEKRNFPLILESPSPNQTSLYFCASRRGGAGEKLFFGSGTQLSVL.